Here is one T cell receptor beta chain with its context. The antigen is not known. This entry is derived from a study of neurological immune-mediated disorders. Study-wide findings and caveats: A possible signature was seen in one related-CDR3 cluster, into which phylogenetic grouping placed the repertoires of 18 of 34 multiple sclerosis patients.

By 5'RACE with 10-nucleotide random UMIs, the cDNA was made. MiXCR, run by TCRdb on the 5' RACE reads, gives a single entry per CDR3 protein. The data contain 81,000 or so distinct CDR3 sequences, 4.5% to 6.5% of them singletons. The CDR3 extends over 13 amino acids. V lost 10 bases, J lost 1 base, and 6 bases stayed unmatched. CDR1 SNHLY and CDR2 FYNNEI come from the germline V gene. The chain is built from TRBV2 and TRBJ1-1; 7 bases line up with TRBD1. Sequencing was carried out using PBMCs. The receptor's source is a woman between 25 and 40 years old with multiple sclerosis. The CDR3 DNA sequence: TGTGCCACCAGGACAGGAGAGAACACTGAAGCTTTCTTT. Translation gives CATRTGENTEAFF.